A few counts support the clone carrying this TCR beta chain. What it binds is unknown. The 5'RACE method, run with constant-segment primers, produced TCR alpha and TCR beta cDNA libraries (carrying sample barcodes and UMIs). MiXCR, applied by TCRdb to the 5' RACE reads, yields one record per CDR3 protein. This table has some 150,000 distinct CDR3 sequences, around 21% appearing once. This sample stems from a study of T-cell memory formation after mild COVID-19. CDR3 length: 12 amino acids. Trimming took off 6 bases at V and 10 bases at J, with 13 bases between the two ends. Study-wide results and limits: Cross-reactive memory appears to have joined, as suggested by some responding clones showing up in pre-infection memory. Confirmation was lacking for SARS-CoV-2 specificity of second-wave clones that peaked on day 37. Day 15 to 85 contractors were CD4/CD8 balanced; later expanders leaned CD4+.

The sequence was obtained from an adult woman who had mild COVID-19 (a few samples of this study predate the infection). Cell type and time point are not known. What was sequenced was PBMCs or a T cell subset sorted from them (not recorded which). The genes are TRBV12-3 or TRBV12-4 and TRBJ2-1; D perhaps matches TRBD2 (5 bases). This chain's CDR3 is CASRPSIAEQFF. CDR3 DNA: TGTGCCAGCAGACCATCGATAGCGGAGCAGTTCTTC.